This is a list of T cell receptor beta chains from one sample in a study of vaccination and CD4 T cells after COVID-19. No antigen has been assigned to these receptors. TCRdb fed the PCR reads into MiXCR, producing one record per CDR3 protein. The repertoire holds 8,000 to 10,000 distinct CDR3 sequences, about 30% seen once, with 30% in the top ten. The source material was cultured CD4+ T cells from blood. Receptors were obtained from a human donor with COVID-19. The CDR3 runs from the conserved cysteine through the conserved F or W. The D gene is left open where the match is weak. For some rows the clone size is stated as once, few or many, or as a class when expanded; others skip it.

once	TRBV4-3	.	TRBJ2-5	CASSQGLLLETQYF	TGCGCCAGCAGCCAAGGACTGTTGCTCGAGACCCAGTACTTC
.	TRBV28	.	TRBJ2-6	CASSLFGSSGANVLTF	TGTGCCAGCAGTTTATTCGGGAGCTCTGGGGCCAACGTCCTGACTTTC
few	TRBV27	.	TRBJ1-6	CASSFQGDSPLHF	TGTGCCAGCAGTTTCCAGGGTGATTCACCCCTCCACTTT
few	TRBV7-8	.	TRBJ1-1	CASSLVEVVRSEAFF	TGTGCCAGCAGCTTAGTTGAGGTTGTGAGATCTGAAGCTTTCTTT
.	TRBV7-2	TRBD1	TRBJ1-1	CASSLERAGTGGTEAFF	TGTGCCAGCAGCTTAGAGAGGGCCGGGACAGGGGGCACTGAAGCTTTCTTT
few	TRBV20-1	.	TRBJ2-2	CSARGERRTGELFF	TGCAGTGCCCGGGGAGAACGACGAACCGGGGAGCTGTTTTTT
.	TRBV7-2	TRBD1	TRBJ1-1	CASSPRGHLNTEAFF	TGTGCCAGCAGCCCAAGGGGGCACTTGAACACTGAAGCTTTCTTT
.	TRBV4-3	TRBD1	TRBJ1-2	CASSQDRGGPYGYTF	TGCGCCAGCAGCCAAGACAGGGGGGGGCCCTATGGCTACACCTTC
.	TRBV25-1	.	TRBJ1-1	CASRDRLTRNTEAFF	TGTGCCAGCAGAGACCGCCTCACAAGGAACACTGAAGCTTTCTTT
.	TRBV10-1	.	TRBJ1-1	CASSIKNSDTEAFF	TGCGCCAGCAGTATTAAGAACAGTGACACTGAAGCTTTCTTT
few	TRBV5-4	.	TRBJ1-2	CASSPDNYGYTF	TGTGCCAGCAGCCCAGACAACTATGGCTACACCTTC
.	TRBV11-3	.	TRBJ2-5	CASSLDERETQYF	TGTGCCAGCAGCTTAGATGAGCGGGAGACCCAGTACTTC
.	TRBV6-5	.	TRBJ1-2	CASSYSGNYGYTF	TGTGCCAGCAGTTACTCAGGAAACTATGGCTACACCTTC
few	TRBV19	.	TRBJ2-3	CASHPVGHSLTDTQYF	TGTGCCAGTCACCCCGTCGGGCATTCACTCACAGATACGCAGTATTTT
.	TRBV7-2	TRBD2	TRBJ2-2	CASSPQPGLAGTGELFF	TGTGCCAGCAGCCCTCAACCGGGACTAGCGGGGACCGGGGAGCTGTTTTTT
few	TRBV20-1	.	TRBJ1-2	CSARTGRDGYTF	TGCAGTGCTCGAACCGGGAGGGATGGCTACACCTTC
medium-sized	TRBV20-1	.	TRBJ1-1	CSAQRDSLNTEAFF	TGCAGTGCTCAAAGGGACTCATTGAACACTGAAGCTTTCTTT
few	TRBV4-3	.	TRBJ1-2	CASSQGVNPEGYTF	TGCGCCAGCAGCCAAGGCGTCAACCCCGAAGGCTACACCTTC
.	TRBV6-5	.	TRBJ1-2	CASSYSIAGYGYTF	TGTGCCAGCAGTTACTCGATAGCTGGCTATGGCTACACCTTC
.	TRBV29-1	TRBD1	TRBJ1-2	CSVEPGGNGYTF	TGCAGCGTTGAACCAGGGGGGAACGGCTACACCTTC
.	TRBV6-7	.	TRBJ2-5	CASRPKCRGPYF	TGTGCCAGCAGGCCAAAATGTAGGGGACCGTACTTC
.	TRBV19	.	TRBJ2-3	CASSIGDRDTDTQYF	TGTGCCAGTAGTATAGGCGACAGAGACACAGATACGCAGTATTTT
.	TRBV7-6	.	TRBJ2-3	CASTTGADSPDTQYF	TGTGCCAGCACCACGGGCGCCGACTCCCCAGATACGCAGTATTTT
few	TRBV7-2	TRBD1	TRBJ2-7	CASSPTGVGQYF	TGTGCCAGCAGCCCGACAGGGGTGGGGCAGTACTTC
few	TRBV2	TRBD1	TRBJ2-7	CASRQGPNSYEQYF	TGTGCCAGCAGACAGGGGCCAAACTCCTACGAGCAGTACTTC
few	TRBV28	.	TRBJ1-1	CASSPGGARDTEAFF	TGTGCCAGCAGCCCCGGGGGGGCTCGGGACACTGAAGCTTTCTTT